This TCR beta chain was captured in a study of human T cells and chemical hapten exposure. General study results and limits: Patch test scores rose with PT1 expanded TCR counts, a positive correlation.

From the RACE reads, TCRdb called clonotypes with MiXCR, one entry per CDR3 protein. The sample shows fewer than 400,000 distinct CDR3 sequences, approximately 6.3% of them seen only once. Ten or more counts support this clonotype. The antigen remains unidentified. The time point was: patch test 1, 2 weeks after DPC sensitization. The treatment was: therapeutic diphenylcyclopropenone sensitization with weekly scalp DPC. Unseparated into fractions, whole blood served as the source from which total RNA was extracted. The sequence was collected from a woman under 30 with alopecia areata. Some clones in this sample may be carry-over from other donors' samples. This material consisted of whole blood, taken in connection with sensitization to the hapten diphenylcyclopropenone (DPC).

As DNA, the CDR3 is TGCGCCAGCAGCCCAATCTCGGACAGGGCCTACGAGCAGTACTTC. Protein: CASSPISDRAYEQYF. The chain uses TRBV4-3 and TRBJ2-7; the match to TRBD1 covers 8 bases. The CDR3 is 15 amino acids. V lost 4 bases, J lost 2 bases, and 7 bases stayed unmatched. Per the germline V gene, CDR1 is LGHNA and CDR2 is YSLEER.